Listed below are T cell receptor beta chains from one sample, sequenced in a study of blood T cell repertoires in COVID-19. Method: immunoSEQ multiplex PCR; TCRdb's copy keeps in-frame clones and lacks some. Of a few hundred thousand clones in the sample, about 83% are singletons; the top ten hold approximately 6.6%. The sequencing input was PBMCs or T cells enriched from blood (not recorded which). Receptors were obtained from a woman aged 40 to 50 who had recovered from COVID-19. Each CDR3 is given with its conserved first and last residue.

v_call: TRBV6-1
cdr3_aa: CASSEITGGNQPQHF

v_call: TRBV5-1
cdr3_aa: CASSLDLVSGSTGELFF

v_call: TRBV24-1
cdr3_aa: CATSAGEVNEQFF

v_call: TRBV7-2
cdr3_aa: CASSLAGGLGYTF

v_call: TRBV28
cdr3_aa: CASSSQFPVSGSFTGELFF

v_call: TRBV7-9
cdr3_aa: CASSLLLQGATTYEQYF

v_call: TRBV28
cdr3_aa: CASTWGGAYEQYF

v_call: TRBV5-1
cdr3_aa: CASSLAGGSRTEAFF

v_call: TRBV29-1
cdr3_aa: CSVEGGTDYGYTF

v_call: TRBV11-2
cdr3_aa: CASSFTAGGRTDTQYF

v_call: TRBV3-1/TRBV3-2
cdr3_aa: CASSRTGEAGANVLTF

v_call: TRBV2
cdr3_aa: CASIMDGDTIYF

v_call: TRBV12-3/TRBV12-4
cdr3_aa: CASSGQGYGYTF

v_call: TRBV19
cdr3_aa: CASSIGYRDQPQHF

v_call: TRBV2
cdr3_aa: CASRILAGAGEQFF

v_call: TRBV27
cdr3_aa: CASSLGTSGSNEQFF

v_call: TRBV5-4
cdr3_aa: CASSTPGQLNTGELFF

v_call: TRBV15
cdr3_aa: CATSGAGGGDTQYF

v_call: TRBV4-3
cdr3_aa: CASSQAWGLEKLFF

v_call: TRBV5-1
cdr3_aa: CASSPAQGFTEAFF

v_call: TRBV5-4
cdr3_aa: CATSSSGANVLTF

v_call: TRBV19
cdr3_aa: CASSTKQGIDTEAFF

v_call: TRBV11-2
cdr3_aa: CASSLSPGLAGELFF

v_call: TRBV18
cdr3_aa: CASSPNQAGELFF

v_call: TRBV28
cdr3_aa: CASSFPDRGSWEKLFF

v_call: TRBV19
cdr3_aa: CASDRGRGTEAFF

v_call: TRBV14
cdr3_aa: CASSQFGGNEKLFF

v_call: TRBV4-2
cdr3_aa: CASSQERVIANEKLFF

v_call: TRBV19
cdr3_aa: CASTRTDLAKNIQYF

v_call: TRBV15
cdr3_aa: CATSPRAGEGYEQYF

v_call: TRBV12-5
cdr3_aa: CASGLPDRATEAFF

v_call: TRBV11-3
cdr3_aa: CASSISAGGNSPLHF

v_call: TRBV24-1
cdr3_aa: CATSDPAQGGATDTQYF

v_call: TRBV19
cdr3_aa: CASSRDRDYEQYF

v_call: TRBV5-6
cdr3_aa: CASSLARLTDTQYF

v_call: TRBV7-9
cdr3_aa: CASSFAGGVSYNEQFF

v_call: TRBV4-1
cdr3_aa: CASSQVGGQETQYF

v_call: TRBV5-1
cdr3_aa: CASSIRTGGNTEAFF

v_call: TRBV4-3
cdr3_aa: CASSHIGTDQPQHF

v_call: TRBV11-2
cdr3_aa: CASSLSPGANEQFF

v_call: TRBV5-1
cdr3_aa: CASSPRQGLGNTIYF

v_call: TRBV19
cdr3_aa: CASSMTSGGSYEQYF

v_call: TRBV9
cdr3_aa: CASSALPNSLYNEQFF

v_call: TRBV27
cdr3_aa: CASRGTLAGGTDTQYF

v_call: TRBV7-2
cdr3_aa: CASSPTSGKVHEQFF

v_call: TRBV5-6
cdr3_aa: CASSFKGENTEAFF

v_call: TRBV11-2
cdr3_aa: CASSFTGAGSPLHF

v_call: TRBV30
cdr3_aa: CAWSLGGIEPQHF

v_call: TRBV20-1
cdr3_aa: CSASALTAGGPGELFF

v_call: TRBV7-3
cdr3_aa: CASSLDRVTEAFF

v_call: TRBV9
cdr3_aa: CASSETSGRAMYEQFF

v_call: TRBV7-2
cdr3_aa: CASSSTPRGETQYF

v_call: TRBV28
cdr3_aa: CASSFRDRDNSPLHF

v_call: TRBV25-1
cdr3_aa: CASRRDGLEAFF

v_call: TRBV30
cdr3_aa: CAWSAGTGVSQPQHF

v_call: TRBV2
cdr3_aa: CASSEGGSERNEQFF

v_call: TRBV6-6
cdr3_aa: CASTGGVYGYTF